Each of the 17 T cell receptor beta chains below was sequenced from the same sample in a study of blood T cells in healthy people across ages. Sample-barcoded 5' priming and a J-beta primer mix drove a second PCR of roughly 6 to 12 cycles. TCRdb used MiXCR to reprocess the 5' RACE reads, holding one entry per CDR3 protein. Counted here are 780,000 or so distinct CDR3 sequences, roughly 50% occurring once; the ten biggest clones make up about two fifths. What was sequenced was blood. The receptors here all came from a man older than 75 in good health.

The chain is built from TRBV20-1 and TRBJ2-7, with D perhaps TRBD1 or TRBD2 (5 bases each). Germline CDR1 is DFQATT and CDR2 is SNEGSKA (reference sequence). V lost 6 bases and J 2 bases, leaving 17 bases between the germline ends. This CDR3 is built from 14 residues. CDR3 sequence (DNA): TGCAGTGCAAAAGAGGGGCTGCGGGCCTACGAGCAGTACTTC. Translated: CSAKEGLRAYEQYF.

Written as DNA, the CDR3 is TGTGCCAGCAGCCAACGGACTAGCAGGTACAATGAGCAGTTCTTC. Encoded protein: CASSQRTSRYNEQFF. The chain carries TRBV4-2 and TRBJ2-1; 8 bases fit TRBD2. Germline values: CDR1 LGHNA, CDR2 YNFKEQ. With 2 bases clipped from V and 4 bases from J, the junction kept 4 bases outside the gene matches. The CDR3 length is 15 residues.

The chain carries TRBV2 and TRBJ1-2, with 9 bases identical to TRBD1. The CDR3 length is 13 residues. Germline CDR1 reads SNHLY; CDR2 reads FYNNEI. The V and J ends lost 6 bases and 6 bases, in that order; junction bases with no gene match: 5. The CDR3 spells CASSPQGAHGYTF. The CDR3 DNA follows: TGTGCCAGCAGCCCACAGGGGGCCCATGGCTACACCTTC.

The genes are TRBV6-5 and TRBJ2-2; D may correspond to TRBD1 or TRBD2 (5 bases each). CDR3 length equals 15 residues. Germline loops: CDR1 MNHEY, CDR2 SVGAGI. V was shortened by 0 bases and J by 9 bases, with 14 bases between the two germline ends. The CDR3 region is CASSYSGTSPRELFF. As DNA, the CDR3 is TGTGCCAGCAGTTACTCAGGGACCAGTCCCCGGGAGCTGTTTTTT.

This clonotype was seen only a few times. CDR3 residues: CASSVGQGSTDTQYF. DNA for the CDR3: TGTGCCAGCAGCGTAGGACAGGGGAGCACAGATACGCAGTATTTT. V and J are TRBV9 and TRBJ2-3, with TRBD1 matching 8 bases. This CDR3 is built from 15 residues. Germline V gives CDR1 SGDLS, CDR2 YYNGEE. The ends lost 0 bases at V and 0 bases at J; junction bases unmatched: 0.

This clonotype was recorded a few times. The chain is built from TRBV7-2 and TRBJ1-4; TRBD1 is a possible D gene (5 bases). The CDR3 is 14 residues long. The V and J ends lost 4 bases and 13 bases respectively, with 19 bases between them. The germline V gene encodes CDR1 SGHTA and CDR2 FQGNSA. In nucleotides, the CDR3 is TGTGCCAGCAGCTCGGGACCGGACCTTAGTGGACTGTTTTTT. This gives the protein CASSSGPDLSGLFF. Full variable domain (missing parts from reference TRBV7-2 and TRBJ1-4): GAGVSQSPSNKVTEKGKDVELRCDPISGHTALYWYRQSLGQGLEFLIYFQGNSAPDKSGLPSDRFSAERTGGSVSTLTIQRTQQEDSAVYLCASSSGPDLSGLFFGSGTQLSVL.

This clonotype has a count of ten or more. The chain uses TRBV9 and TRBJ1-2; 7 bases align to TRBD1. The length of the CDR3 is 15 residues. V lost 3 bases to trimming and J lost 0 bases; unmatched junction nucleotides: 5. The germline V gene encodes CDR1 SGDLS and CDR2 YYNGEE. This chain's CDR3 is CASSASGQANYGYTF. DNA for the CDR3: TGTGCCAGCAGCGCCAGCGGACAGGCTAACTATGGCTACACCTTC. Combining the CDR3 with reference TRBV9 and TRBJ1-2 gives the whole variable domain DSGVTQTPKHLITATGQRVTLRCSPRSGDLSVYWYQQSLDQGLQFLIQYYNGEERAKGNILERFSAQQFPDLHSELNLSSLELGDSALYFCASSASGQANYGYTFGSGTRLTVV.

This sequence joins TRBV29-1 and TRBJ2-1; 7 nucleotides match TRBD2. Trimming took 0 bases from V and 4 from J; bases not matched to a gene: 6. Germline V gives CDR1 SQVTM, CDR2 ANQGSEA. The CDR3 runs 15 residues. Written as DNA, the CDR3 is TGCAGCGTTGAAGATCGAGGCGGGGGTTACAATGAGCAGTTCTTC. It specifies CSVEDRGGGYNEQFF.

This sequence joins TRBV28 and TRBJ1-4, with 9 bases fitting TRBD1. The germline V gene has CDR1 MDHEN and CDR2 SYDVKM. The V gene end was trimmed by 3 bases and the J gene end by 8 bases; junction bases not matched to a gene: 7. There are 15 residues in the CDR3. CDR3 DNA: TGTGCCAGCAGTTTCCGACAGGGGGATGGAGAAAAACTGTTTTTT. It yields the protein CASSFRQGDGEKLFF.

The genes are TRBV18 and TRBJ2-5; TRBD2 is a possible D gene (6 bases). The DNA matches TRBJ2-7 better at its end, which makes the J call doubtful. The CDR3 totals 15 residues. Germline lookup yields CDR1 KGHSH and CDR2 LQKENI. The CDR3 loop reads CASSPGGADTYEQYF. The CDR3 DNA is TGTGCCAGCTCACCAGGAGGGGCAGACACCTACGAGCAGTACTTC.

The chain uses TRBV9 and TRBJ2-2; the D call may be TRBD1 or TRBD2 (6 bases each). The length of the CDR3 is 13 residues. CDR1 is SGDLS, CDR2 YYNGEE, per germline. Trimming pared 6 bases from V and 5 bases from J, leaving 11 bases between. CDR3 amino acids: CASTKGGTGELFF. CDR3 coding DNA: TGTGCCAGCACCAAGGGGGGAACCGGGGAGCTGTTTTTT. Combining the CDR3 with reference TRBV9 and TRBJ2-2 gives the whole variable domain DSGVTQTPKHLITATGQRVTLRCSPRSGDLSVYWYQQSLDQGLQFLIQYYNGEERAKGNILERFSAQQFPDLHSELNLSSLELGDSALYFCASTKGGTGELFFGEGSRLTVL.

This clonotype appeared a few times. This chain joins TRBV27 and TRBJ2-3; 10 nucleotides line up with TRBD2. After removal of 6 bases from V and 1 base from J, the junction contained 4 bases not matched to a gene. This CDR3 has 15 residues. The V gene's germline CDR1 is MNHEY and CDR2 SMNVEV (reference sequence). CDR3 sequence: CASSLGTSGTDTQYF. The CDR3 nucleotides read TGTGCCAGCAGCCTCGGGACTAGCGGCACAGATACGCAGTATTTT.

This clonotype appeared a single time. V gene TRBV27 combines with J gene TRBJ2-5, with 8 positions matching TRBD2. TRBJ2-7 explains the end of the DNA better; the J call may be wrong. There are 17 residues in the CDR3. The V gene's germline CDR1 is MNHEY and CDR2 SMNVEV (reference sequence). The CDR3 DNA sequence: TGTGCCAGCAGTTTATCGAATGGAGGTAGCGGGACCTACGAGCAGTACTTC. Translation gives CASSLSNGGSGTYEQYF.

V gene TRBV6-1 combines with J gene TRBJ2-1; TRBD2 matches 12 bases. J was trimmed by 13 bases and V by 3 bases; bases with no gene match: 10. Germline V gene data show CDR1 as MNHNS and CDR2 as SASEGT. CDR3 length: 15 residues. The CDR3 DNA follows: TGTGCCAGCAGTGACACCGGGACTAGCGGGCAGAAACAGTTCTTC. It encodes CASSDTGTSGQKQFF.

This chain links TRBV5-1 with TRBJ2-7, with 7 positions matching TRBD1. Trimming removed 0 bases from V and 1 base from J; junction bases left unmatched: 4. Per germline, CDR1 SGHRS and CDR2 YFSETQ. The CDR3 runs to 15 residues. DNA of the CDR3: TGCGCCAGCAGCTTGGGGCCGGGACAGTCCTACGAGCAGTACTTC. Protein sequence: CASSLGPGQSYEQYF.

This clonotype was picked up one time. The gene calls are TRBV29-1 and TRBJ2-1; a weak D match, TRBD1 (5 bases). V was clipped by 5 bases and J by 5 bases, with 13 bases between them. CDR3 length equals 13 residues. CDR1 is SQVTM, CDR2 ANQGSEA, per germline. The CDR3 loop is CSVKGLSDNEQFF. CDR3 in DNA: TGCAGCGTTAAGGGGTTATCGGACAATGAGCAGTTCTTC.

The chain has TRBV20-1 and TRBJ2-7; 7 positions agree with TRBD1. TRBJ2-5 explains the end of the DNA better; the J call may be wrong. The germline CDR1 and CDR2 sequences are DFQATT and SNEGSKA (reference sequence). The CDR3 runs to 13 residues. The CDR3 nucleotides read TGCAGTGCTAGTCCAGGGGGTGGGGAGACCCAGTACTTC. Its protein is CSASPGGGETQYF.